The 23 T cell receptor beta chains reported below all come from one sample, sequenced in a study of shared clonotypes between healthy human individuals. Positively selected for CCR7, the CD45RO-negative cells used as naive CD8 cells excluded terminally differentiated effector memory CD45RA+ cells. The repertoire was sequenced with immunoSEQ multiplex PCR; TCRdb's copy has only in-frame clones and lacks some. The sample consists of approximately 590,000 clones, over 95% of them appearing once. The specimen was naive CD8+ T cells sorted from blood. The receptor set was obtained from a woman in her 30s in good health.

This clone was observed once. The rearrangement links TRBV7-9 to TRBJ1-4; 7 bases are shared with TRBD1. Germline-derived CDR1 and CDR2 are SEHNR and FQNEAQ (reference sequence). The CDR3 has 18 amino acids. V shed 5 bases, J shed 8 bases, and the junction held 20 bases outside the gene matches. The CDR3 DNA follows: TGTGCCAGCAGCCGATTCCCCATAAGACAGGGAAAAGGGGAAAAACTGTTTTTT. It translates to CASSRFPIRQGKGEKLFF.

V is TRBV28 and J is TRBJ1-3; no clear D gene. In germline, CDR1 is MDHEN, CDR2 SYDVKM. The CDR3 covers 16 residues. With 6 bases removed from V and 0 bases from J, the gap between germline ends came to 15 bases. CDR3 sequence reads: CASSLWSVLSGNTIYF. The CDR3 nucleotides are TGTGCCAGCAGCCTTTGGTCAGTGCTCTCTGGAAACACCATATATTTT.

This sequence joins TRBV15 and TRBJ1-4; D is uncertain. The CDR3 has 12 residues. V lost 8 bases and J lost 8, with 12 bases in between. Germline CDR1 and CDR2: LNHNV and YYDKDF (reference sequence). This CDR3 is CATGRLEEKLFF. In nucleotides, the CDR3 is TGTGCCACCGGGAGACTGGAGGAAAAACTGTTTTTT.

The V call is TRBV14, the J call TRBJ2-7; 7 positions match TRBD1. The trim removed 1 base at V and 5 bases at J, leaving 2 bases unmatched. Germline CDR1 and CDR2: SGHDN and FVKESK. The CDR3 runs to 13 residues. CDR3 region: CASSQGQGDEQYF. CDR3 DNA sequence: TGTGCCAGCAGCCAAGGACAGGGAGACGAGCAGTACTTC.

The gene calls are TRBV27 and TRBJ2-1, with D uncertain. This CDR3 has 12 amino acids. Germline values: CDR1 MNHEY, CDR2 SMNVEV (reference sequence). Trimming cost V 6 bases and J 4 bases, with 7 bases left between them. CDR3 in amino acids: CASSTAYNEQFF. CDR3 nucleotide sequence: TGTGCCAGCAGCACCGCTTACAATGAGCAGTTCTTC.

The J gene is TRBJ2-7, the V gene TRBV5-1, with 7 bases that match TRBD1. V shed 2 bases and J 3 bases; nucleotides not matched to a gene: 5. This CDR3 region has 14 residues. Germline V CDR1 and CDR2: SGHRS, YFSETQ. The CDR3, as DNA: TGCGCCAGCAGCTTTGACAGGGTATACTACGAGCAGTACTTC. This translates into CASSFDRVYYEQYF.

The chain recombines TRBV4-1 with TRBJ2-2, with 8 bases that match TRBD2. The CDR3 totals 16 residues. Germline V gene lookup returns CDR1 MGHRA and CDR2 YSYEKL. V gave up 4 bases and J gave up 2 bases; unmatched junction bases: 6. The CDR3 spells CASSLSGRGNTGELFF. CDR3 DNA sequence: TGCGCCAGCAGCCTAAGCGGGAGAGGAAACACCGGGGAGCTGTTTTTT.

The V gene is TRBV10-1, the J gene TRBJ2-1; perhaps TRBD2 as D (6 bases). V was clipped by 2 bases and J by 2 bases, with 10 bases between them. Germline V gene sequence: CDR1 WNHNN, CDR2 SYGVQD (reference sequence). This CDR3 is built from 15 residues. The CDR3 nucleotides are TGCGCCAGCAGTGAGGCGGCGGGGCCCTACAATGAGCAGTTCTTC. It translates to CASSEAAGPYNEQFF.

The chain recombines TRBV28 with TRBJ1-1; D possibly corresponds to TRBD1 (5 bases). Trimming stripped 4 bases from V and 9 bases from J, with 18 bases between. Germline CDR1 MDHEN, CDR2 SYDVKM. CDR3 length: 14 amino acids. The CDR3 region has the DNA TGTGCCAGCAGTTCCGACATTCAAGGGGACCAAGCTTTCTTT. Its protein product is CASSSDIQGDQAFF.

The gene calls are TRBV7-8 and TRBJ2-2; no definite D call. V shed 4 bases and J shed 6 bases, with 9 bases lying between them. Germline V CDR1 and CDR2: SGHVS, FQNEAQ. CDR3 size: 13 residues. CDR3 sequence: CASSSEWSGELFF. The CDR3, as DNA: TGTGCCAGCAGCTCCGAGTGGTCCGGGGAGCTGTTTTTT. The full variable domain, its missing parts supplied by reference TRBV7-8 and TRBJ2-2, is GAGVSQSPRYKVAKRGQDVALRCDPISGHVSLFWYQQALGQGPEFLTYFQNEAQLDKSGLPSDRFFAERPEGSVSTLKIQRTQQEDSAVYLCASSSEWSGELFFGEGSRLTVL.

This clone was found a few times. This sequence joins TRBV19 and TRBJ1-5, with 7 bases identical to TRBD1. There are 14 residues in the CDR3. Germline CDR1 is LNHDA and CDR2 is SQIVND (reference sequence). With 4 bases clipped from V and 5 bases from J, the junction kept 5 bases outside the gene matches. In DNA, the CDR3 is TGTGCCAGTAGTAACCGGGACAGAGATCAGCCCCAGCATTTT. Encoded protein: CASSNRDRDQPQHF.

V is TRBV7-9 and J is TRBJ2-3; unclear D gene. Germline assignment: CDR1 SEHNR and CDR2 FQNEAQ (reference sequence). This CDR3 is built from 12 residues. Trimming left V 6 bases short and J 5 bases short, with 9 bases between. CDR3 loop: CASRYGGDTQYF. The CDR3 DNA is TGTGCCAGCAGATATGGTGGAGATACGCAGTATTTT. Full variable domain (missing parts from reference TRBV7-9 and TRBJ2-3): DTGVSQNPRHKITKRGQNVTFRCDPISEHNRLYWYRQTLGQGPEFLTYFQNEAQLEKSRLLSDRFSAERPKGSFSTLEIQRTEQGDSAMYLCASRYGGDTQYFGPGTRLTVL.

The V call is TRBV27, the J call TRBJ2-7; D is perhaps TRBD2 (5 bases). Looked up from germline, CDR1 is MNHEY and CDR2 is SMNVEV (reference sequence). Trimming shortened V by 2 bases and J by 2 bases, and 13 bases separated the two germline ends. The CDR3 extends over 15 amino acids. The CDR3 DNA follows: TGTGCCAGCAGTTTAGACCCGGGGTCCCCCTACGAGCAGTACTTC. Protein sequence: CASSLDPGSPYEQYF.

CDR3 sequence: CASSRGGFYEQYF. In DNA, the CDR3 is TGTGCCAGCAGCCGGGGGGGGTTCTACGAGCAGTACTTC. This sequence joins TRBV11-2 and TRBJ2-7, with TRBD2 matching over 8 bases. V lost 5 bases and J lost 3; bases outside the gene matches: 3. The CDR3 totals 13 residues. Germline CDR1 reads SGHAT; CDR2 reads FQNNGV.

DNA for the CDR3: TGCGCCAGCAGCTTTTCAGGGTACGGGGAGACCCAGTACTTC. Translated: CASSFSGYGETQYF. The J gene is TRBJ2-5, the V gene TRBV5-1; D possibly corresponds to TRBD1 (5 bases). Germline loops: CDR1 SGHRS, CDR2 YFSETQ. The CDR3 covers 14 residues. Between the trimmed V and J ends, which lost 2 bases and 5 bases, there was a span of 13 bases.

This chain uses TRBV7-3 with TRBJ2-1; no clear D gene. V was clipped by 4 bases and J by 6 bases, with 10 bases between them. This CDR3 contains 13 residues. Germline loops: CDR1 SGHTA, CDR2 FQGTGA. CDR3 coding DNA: TGTGCCAGCAGCTCCAGCGACGGCAATGAGCAGTTCTTC. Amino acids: CASSSSDGNEQFF.

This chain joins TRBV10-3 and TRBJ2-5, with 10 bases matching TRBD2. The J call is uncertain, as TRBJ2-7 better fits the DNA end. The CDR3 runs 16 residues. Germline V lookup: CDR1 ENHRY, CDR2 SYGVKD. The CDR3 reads CAISEPSSGSSYEQYF. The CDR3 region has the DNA TGTGCCATCAGTGAGCCGTCTAGCGGGAGCTCCTACGAGCAGTACTTC.

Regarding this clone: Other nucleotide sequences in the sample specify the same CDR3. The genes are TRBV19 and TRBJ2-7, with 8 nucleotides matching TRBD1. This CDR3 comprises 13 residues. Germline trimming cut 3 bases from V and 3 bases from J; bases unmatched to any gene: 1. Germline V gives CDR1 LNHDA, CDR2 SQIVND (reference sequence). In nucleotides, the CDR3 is TGTGCCAGTAGTATCGGACAGGGCTACGAGCAGTACTTC. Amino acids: CASSIGQGYEQYF.

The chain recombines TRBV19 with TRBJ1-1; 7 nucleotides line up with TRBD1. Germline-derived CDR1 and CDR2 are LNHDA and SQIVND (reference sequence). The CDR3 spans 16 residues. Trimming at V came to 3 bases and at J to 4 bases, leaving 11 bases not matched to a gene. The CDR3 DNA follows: TGTGCCAGTAGTATTACGAGGGGGCTAGTGAGCACTGAAGCTTTCTTT. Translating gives CASSITRGLVSTEAFF. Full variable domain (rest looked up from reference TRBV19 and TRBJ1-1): DGGITQSPKYLFRKEGQNVTLSCEQNLNHDAMYWYRQDPGQGLRLIYYSQIVNDFQKGDIAEGYSVSREKKESFPLTVTSAQKNPTAFYLCASSITRGLVSTEAFFGQGTRLTVV.

The CDR3 sequence is CASSPSLIQSSYEQYF. The CDR3, as DNA: TGTGCCAGCAGTCCATCTCTGATCCAAAGCTCCTACGAGCAGTACTTC. V gene TRBV27 combines with J gene TRBJ2-7; D is undetermined. The CDR3 has 16 amino acids. Trimming pared 5 bases from V and 0 bases from J, leaving 17 bases between. Per the germline V gene, CDR1 is MNHEY and CDR2 is SMNVEV (reference sequence).

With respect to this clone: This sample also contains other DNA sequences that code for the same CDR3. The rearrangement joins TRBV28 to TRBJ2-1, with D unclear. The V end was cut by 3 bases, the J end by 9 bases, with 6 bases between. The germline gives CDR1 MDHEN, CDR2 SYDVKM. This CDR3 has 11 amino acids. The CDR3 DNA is TGTGCCAGCAGTTTTAGTCGTGAGCAGTTCTTC. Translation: CASSFSREQFF.

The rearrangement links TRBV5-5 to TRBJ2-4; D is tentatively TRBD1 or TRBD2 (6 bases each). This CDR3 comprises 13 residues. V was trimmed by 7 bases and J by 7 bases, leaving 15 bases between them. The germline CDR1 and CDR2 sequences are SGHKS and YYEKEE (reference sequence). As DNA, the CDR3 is TGTGCCAGCCAGGGGCCCGGGAGTAACATTCAGTACTTC. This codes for CASQGPGSNIQYF.

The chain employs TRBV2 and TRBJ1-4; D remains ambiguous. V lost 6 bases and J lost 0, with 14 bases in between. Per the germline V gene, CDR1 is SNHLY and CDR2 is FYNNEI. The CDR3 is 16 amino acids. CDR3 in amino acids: CASRLPRSPTNEKLFF. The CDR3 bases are TGTGCCAGCAGGCTTCCTCGCTCGCCAACTAATGAAAAACTGTTTTTT.